These 18 T cell receptor beta chains originate from one sample sequenced in a study of T cells in localized non-small cell lung cancer. This table comes from immunoSEQ multiplex PCR, and its TCRdb copy is limited to in-frame clones, with some not included. This table holds about 19,000 clones, under 95% found once. Sequenced material: peripheral blood, taken before any cancer treatment. These receptors came from a male donor at least 60 years old with stage I squamous cell lung carcinoma.

This clone was observed once. This chain's CDR3 is CASSLTLLAGGRNTGELFF. The CDR3 nucleotides are TGTGCCAGCAGCTTAACCCTTTTAGCGGGAGGGAGGAACACCGGGGAGCTGTTTTTT. This chain uses TRBV7-6 with TRBJ2-2, with TRBD2 identical over 11 bases. V trimming: 2 bases; J trimming: 1 base; junction bases outside the gene matches: 9. The CDR3 sequence is 19 residues long. Germline V gives CDR1 SGHVS, CDR2 FNYEAQ. Using reference TRBV7-6 and TRBJ2-2 for the parts outside the CDR3, the full variable domain is GAGVSQSPRYKVTKRGQDVALRCDPISGHVSLYWYRQALGQGPEFLTYFNYEAQQDKSGLPNDRFSAERPEGSISTLTIQRTEQRDSAMYRCASSLTLLAGGRNTGELFFGEGSRLTVL.

The rearrangement links TRBV7-2 to TRBJ2-2; D unclear. The CDR3 totals 13 residues. The V end was cut by 4 bases, the J end by 7 bases, with 10 bases between. Germline assignment: CDR1 SGHTA and CDR2 FQGNSA. The CDR3 nucleotides read TGTGCCAGCAGCTCCTCAGTTTTCGGGGAGCTGTTTTTT. Protein sequence: CASSSSVFGELFF.

The chain uses TRBV7-2 and TRBJ1-2; tentatively, D is TRBD1 (5 bases). Germline V gene sequence: CDR1 SGHTA, CDR2 FQGNSA. V lost 0 bases and J 6 bases, leaving 11 bases between the germline ends. The CDR3 loop spans 14 amino acids. In nucleotides, the CDR3 is TGTGCCAGCAGCTTAGCGGGCCCAGGGAATGGCTACACCTTC. Translated, it gives CASSLAGPGNGYTF. Supplemented by reference TRBV7-2 and TRBJ1-2, the full variable domain reads GAGVSQSPSNKVTEKGKDVELRCDPISGHTALYWYRQSLGQGLEFLIYFQGNSAPDKSGLPSDRFSAERTGGSVSTLTIQRTQQEDSAVYLCASSLAGPGNGYTFGSGTRLTVV.

The rearrangement joins TRBV5-6 to TRBJ2-3; TRBD1 or TRBD2 may be the D gene (5 bases each). The CDR3 runs to 14 residues. The germline V gene has CDR1 SGHDT and CDR2 YYEEEE. Between the trimmed V and J ends, which lost 2 bases and 7 bases, there was a span of 14 bases. The DNA for the CDR3 is TGTGCCAGCAGCTTCCAGGGCGTCGGGAATACGCAGTATTTT. It yields the protein CASSFQGVGNTQYF.

This clone appeared once. The V gene is TRBV7-2, the J gene TRBJ2-1; possibly TRBD1 for D (6 bases). V was clipped by 8 bases and J by 6 bases, with 20 bases between them. CDR3 length equals 15 residues. The germline V gene has CDR1 SGHTA and CDR2 FQGNSA. CDR3 sequence reads: CASVLRQGQTNEQFF. The DNA of the CDR3 is TGTGCCAGCGTTCTACGCCAGGGGCAGACCAATGAGCAGTTCTTC.

The chain has TRBV28 and TRBJ2-3, with TRBD1 matching over 8 bases. Germline V gives CDR1 MDHEN, CDR2 SYDVKM. The length of the CDR3 is 15 residues. The V segment lost 5 bases and the J segment 5 bases; nucleotides outside the gene matches: 9. The CDR3 reads CASSPQGAAGDTQYF. In DNA form, the CDR3 reads TGTGCCAGCAGTCCCCAGGGGGCGGCGGGAGATACGCAGTATTTT.

The rearrangement joins TRBV6-5 to TRBJ2-7; D is ambiguous. This CDR3 contains 14 residues. The V gene lost 0 bases and the J gene lost 4 bases, with 10 bases spanning the gap. Germline assignment: CDR1 MNHEY and CDR2 SVGAGI. CDR3 in amino acids: CASSYSKGLYEQYF. The DNA of the CDR3 is TGTGCCAGCAGTTACTCTAAGGGCCTTTACGAGCAGTACTTC.

The V call is TRBV4-3, the J call TRBJ1-3; 7 positions match TRBD1. The J segment lost 0 bases and the V segment lost 4 bases, leaving 6 bases of the junction unmatched. This CDR3 comprises 16 residues. Per the germline V gene, CDR1 is LGHNA and CDR2 is YSLEER. CDR3 nucleotides: TGCGCCAGCAGCCCGGACAGGTCTACCTCTGGAAACACCATATATTTT. The encoded protein is CASSPDRSTSGNTIYF.

The rearrangement joins TRBV9 to TRBJ1-4; D unresolved. The CDR3 has 17 residues. V dropped 5 bases and J dropped 0 bases, with 17 bases sitting between them. CDR1 and CDR2 (germline): SGDLS, YYNGEE. CDR3 residues: CASRAPRAEATNEKLFF. CDR3 in DNA: TGTGCCAGCAGGGCCCCCAGAGCGGAGGCAACTAATGAAAAACTGTTTTTT.

The chain recombines TRBV6-5 with TRBJ2-7, with D hard to call. V lost 0 bases to trimming and J lost 1 base, with 10 bases between them. CDR3 length equals 15 residues. CDR1 and CDR2 from the germline V gene are MNHEY and SVGAGI. CDR3 amino acids: CASSYSNLGSYEQYF. The CDR3 nucleotides read TGTGCCAGCAGTTACTCGAACCTAGGTTCCTACGAGCAGTACTTC.

The chain uses TRBV14 and TRBJ1-1; 7 nucleotides match TRBD1. V was clipped by 4 bases and J by 7 bases; unmatched bases: 9. Looked up from germline, CDR1 is SGHDN and CDR2 is FVKESK. The CDR3 runs 14 residues. The CDR3 region has the DNA TGTGCCAGCAGCCCAACCAAATACAGGGGTGAAGCTTTCTTT. Translated: CASSPTKYRGEAFF. Full variable domain (rest looked up from reference TRBV14 and TRBJ1-1): EAGVTQFPSHSVIEKGQTVTLRCDPISGHDNLYWYRRVMGKEIKFLLHFVKESKQDESGMPNNRFLAERTGGTYSTLKVQPAELEDSGVYFCASSPTKYRGEAFFGQGTRLTVV.

V is TRBV2 and J is TRBJ2-1; no clear D. Per germline, CDR1 SNHLY and CDR2 FYNNEI. V was trimmed by 7 bases and J by 5 bases, leaving 12 bases between them. The CDR3 length is 13 residues. The chain's CDR3 is CASNVGENNEQFF. DNA of the CDR3: TGTGCCAGCAACGTTGGCGAAAACAATGAGCAGTTCTTC.

V is TRBV5-5 and J is TRBJ2-1, with 9 positions matching TRBD2. In germline, CDR1 is SGHKS, CDR2 YYEKEE (reference sequence). CDR3 length: 15 amino acids. V dropped 2 bases and J dropped 5; count of bases not matched to a gene: 5. The CDR3 nucleotides are TGTGCCAGCAGCTTTTGGGCTAGCGGGGACAATGAGCAGTTCTTC. Protein product: CASSFWASGDNEQFF.

This chain uses TRBV11-3 with TRBJ2-2; maybe TRBD1 (5 bases). This CDR3 is 15 amino acids long. The V end was cut by 3 bases, the J end by 0 bases, with 8 bases between. CDR1 and CDR2 from the germline V gene are SGHNT and YENEEA. CDR3 DNA: TGTGCCAGCAGCTTCGACAGCTCGAACACCGGGGAGCTGTTTTTT. It is translated as CASSFDSSNTGELFF.

Written as DNA, the CDR3 is TGTGCCAGCAGTTACTCGGATAGCGAGTACGAGCAGTACTTC. As protein: CASSYSDSEYEQYF. The chain is built from TRBV6-5 and TRBJ2-7; a possible D gene is TRBD2 (5 bases). There are 14 residues in the CDR3. V lost 0 bases and J 4 bases, leaving 10 bases between the germline ends. CDR1 and CDR2 from the germline V gene are MNHEY and SVGAGI.

This clone was observed a handful of times. This chain uses TRBV29-1 with TRBJ1-1, with 8 bases aligning to TRBD1. CDR1 and CDR2 (germline): SQVTM, ANQGSEA. This CDR3 has 14 residues. Losses at the gene ends were 4 bases for V and 4 bases for J; bases not matched to a gene: 8. CDR3 sequence: CSVAGQGAVTEAFF. The CDR3, as DNA: TGCAGCGTTGCCGGACAGGGTGCGGTCACTGAAGCTTTCTTT.

The chain is built from TRBV6-5 and TRBJ2-2; D remains ambiguous. Germline assignment: CDR1 MNHEY and CDR2 SVGAGI. This CDR3 has 13 residues. Deletions cut 2 bases from V and 6 bases from J, with 7 bases between. CDR3 DNA sequence: TGTGCCAGCAGTTACACAAGCGCCGGGGAGCTGTTTTTT. Protein: CASSYTSAGELFF.

The genes are TRBV5-6 and TRBJ2-1; D is possibly TRBD1 (5 bases). The CDR3 contains 15 residues. Germline loops: CDR1 SGHDT, CDR2 YYEEEE. V was shortened by 6 bases and J by 2 bases, with 15 bases between the two germline ends. The CDR3 bases are TGTGCCAGCACCCACCCGGACACCCCCTACAATGAGCAGTTCTTC. Translated, it gives CASTHPDTPYNEQFF.